This passage covers 12 T cell receptor beta chains from one sample sequenced in a study of brain T cells in children with intractable seizures. Clones were read by immunoSEQ multiplex PCR, and TCRdb kept only the in-frame ones, dropping some. The table has tens of thousands of clones, approximately 94% seen once; the top ten hold less than 2%. The source material was peripheral blood, sampled at surgery. Source of these receptors: a boy younger than two with tuberous sclerosis and intractable seizures.

Comment on this clone: Other DNA sequences of this sample code for an identical CDR3. This CDR3 reads CASSVSGGPYNEQFF. The CDR3 nucleotides read TGTGCCAGCAGCGTATCTGGCGGGCCTTACAATGAGCAGTTCTTC. V is TRBV9 and J is TRBJ2-1, with D possibly TRBD2 on 5 matching bases. Germline lookup yields CDR1 SGDLS and CDR2 YYNGEE. V was pared by 1 base and J by 4 bases, with 12 bases between. This CDR3 contains 15 residues.

The DNA for the CDR3 is TGCGCCAGCAGCTTGATTAGTGTTCTCTACGAGCAGTACTTC. Its translation is CASSLISVLYEQYF. The chain combines TRBV5-1 with TRBJ2-7; D not resolved. Trimming took off 1 base at V and 3 bases at J, with 11 bases between the two ends. This CDR3 contains 14 residues. In germline, CDR1 is SGHRS, CDR2 YFSETQ.

The CDR3 region has the DNA TGTGCCAGTAGTATCCAGGGTGGCTATGGCTACACCTTC. Protein product: CASSIQGGYGYTF. The genes are TRBV19 and TRBJ1-2, with D tentatively TRBD1 (5 bases). V lost 3 bases to trimming and J lost 4 bases, with 9 bases between them. The CDR3 totals 13 residues. Germline lookup yields CDR1 LNHDA and CDR2 SQIVND (reference sequence).

The CDR3 reads CASSLDDYEQYF. CDR3 bases: TGTGCCAGCAGCTTGGACGACTACGAGCAGTACTTC. The V call is TRBV5-6, the J call TRBJ2-7; no definite D call. Trimming shortened V by 0 bases and J by 3 bases, and 4 bases separated the two germline ends. Per germline, CDR1 SGHDT and CDR2 YYEEEE. This CDR3 comprises 12 residues.

The CDR3 spells CASSQDWWTGDPDTQYF. The CDR3 nucleotides read TGTGCCAGCAGCCAAGATTGGTGGACAGGGGACCCAGATACGCAGTATTTT. The gene calls are TRBV14 and TRBJ2-3; 9 nucleotides align to TRBD1. The trim removed 0 bases at V and 4 bases at J, leaving 8 bases unmatched. The CDR3 spans 17 residues. The germline gives CDR1 SGHDN, CDR2 FVKESK.

This chain connects TRBV29-1 to TRBJ1-1; a weak D match, TRBD1 (5 bases). The germline CDR1 and CDR2 sequences are SQVTM and ANQGSEA. The V end lost 4 bases, the J end lost 0 bases, and 12 bases lay between the germline ends. The CDR3 has 14 amino acids. In DNA, the CDR3 is TGCAGCGTTGGACGGAAGGGGATGAACACTGAAGCTTTCTTT. Translation gives CSVGRKGMNTEAFF. The variable domain in full, with the rest retrieved from reference TRBV29-1 and TRBJ1-1, is SAVISQKPSRDICQRGTSLTIQCQVDSQVTMMFWYRQQPGQSLTLIATANQGSEATYESGFVIDKFPISRPNLTFSTLTVSNMSPEDSSIYLCSVGRKGMNTEAFFGQGTRLTVV.

The chain recombines TRBV19 with TRBJ1-2, with TRBD1 identical over 9 bases. Trimming at V came to 0 bases and at J to 4 bases, leaving 3 bases not matched to a gene. CDR1 is LNHDA, CDR2 SQIVND, per germline (reference sequence). The CDR3 extends over 15 amino acids. The CDR3 DNA reads as TGTGCCAGTAGTATAGATACGGACAGGGGCTATGGCTACACCTTC. This codes for CASSIDTDRGYGYTF.

J is TRBJ1-6 and V is TRBV24-1; D gene uncertain. The germline V gene encodes CDR1 KGHDR and CDR2 SFDVKD. Trimming took off 2 bases at V and 7 bases at J, with 8 bases between the two ends. CDR3 length: 14 residues. CDR3 in DNA: TGTGCCACCAGTGATTCATCACGAAATTCACCCCTCCACTTT. Its protein product is CATSDSSRNSPLHF.

This chain connects TRBV19 to TRBJ1-1, with 8 nucleotides matching TRBD1. Trimming removed 5 bases from V and 8 bases from J; junction bases left unmatched: 10. Germline CDR1 reads LNHDA; CDR2 reads SQIVND (reference sequence). The CDR3 is 14 amino acids. CDR3 bases: TGTGCCAGTAGTTTCCACACAGGGGGAGTCGAAGCTTTCTTT. Translated, it gives CASSFHTGGVEAFF.

Note on this clone: One end of the junction is discordant with germline, which a read error may explain. The rearrangement uses TRBV27 and TRBJ1-1; D is undetermined. Germline CDR1 MNHEY, CDR2 SMNVEV (reference sequence). The CDR3 is 14 residues long. The CDR3 DNA reads as TGTACCAGCAGTGTGTCTGTAGTTAACACTGAAGCTTTCTTT. It codes for CTSSVSVVNTEAFF.

CDR3 coding DNA: TGCGCCAGCAGCCAGGCACTGGACGATGAAGCTTTCTTT. This translates into CASSQALDDEAFF. V and J are TRBV4-1 and TRBJ1-1, with D uncertain. V was shortened by 3 bases and J by 7 bases, with 12 bases between the two germline ends. Per germline, CDR1 MGHRA and CDR2 YSYEKL. The CDR3 has 13 residues.

The chain carries TRBV19 and TRBJ2-7; 10 bases fit TRBD1. The germline V gene encodes CDR1 LNHDA and CDR2 SQIVND (reference sequence). V gave up 7 bases and J gave up 4 bases; unmatched junction bases: 4. CDR3 length: 13 residues. The CDR3 reads CASNLGQGYEQYF. The CDR3 region has the DNA TGTGCCAGTAATCTGGGACAGGGGTACGAGCAGTACTTC.